This is a list of T cell receptor beta chains from one sample in a study of response to subunit inactivated influenza vaccine. From the RT-PCR reads, TCRdb called clonotypes with MiXCR, one entry per CDR3 protein. The table includes around 570,000 distinct CDR3 sequences, about 10% detected once. This same sample was also part of a study on T cells expressing NK-cell markers.

Material: PBMCs from blood, obtained on the day of vaccination. The receptors here all came from a man aged 50-60 years who received an inactivated influenza vaccine. Both conserved end residues are part of each CDR3. A D gene is named only where the DNA matches it firmly. Not all rows give a size; the values are once, few, many and, for expanded clones, a class.

D gene: NA; clone size: NA; J gene: TRBJ2-7; V gene: TRBV6-2/TRBV6-3; CDR3 DNA: TGTGCCAGCAGATCGCCGGGGCAGGGAGGCTACGAGCAGTACTTC; CDR3 protein: CASRSPGQGGYEQYF
D gene: NA; clone size: NA; J gene: TRBJ1-6; V gene: TRBV7-2; CDR3 DNA: TGTGCCAGCAGCTTAGGGGGGGCTCGGAATTCACCCCTCCACTTT; CDR3 protein: CASSLGGARNSPLHF
D gene: NA; clone size: few; J gene: TRBJ1-1; V gene: TRBV5-5; CDR3 DNA: TGTGCCAGCAGCTACACACAGGTGGTCACTGAAGCTTTCTTT; CDR3 protein: CASSYTQVVTEAFF
D gene: NA; clone size: NA; J gene: TRBJ1-4; V gene: TRBV20-1; CDR3 DNA: TGCAGTGCCACGTCCGGGGATGAAAAACTGTTTTTT; CDR3 protein: CSATSGDEKLFF
D gene: NA; clone size: few; J gene: TRBJ2-2; V gene: TRBV29-1; CDR3 DNA: TGCAGCGTTTATGACACTACGAACACCGGGGAGCTGTTTTTT; CDR3 protein: CSVYDTTNTGELFF
D gene: TRBD1; clone size: NA; J gene: TRBJ2-1; V gene: TRBV11-2; CDR3 DNA: TGTGCCAGCAGCTTATTCAGGGGGCGGAATGAGCAGTTCTTC; CDR3 protein: CASSLFRGRNEQFF
D gene: NA; clone size: few; J gene: TRBJ1-1; V gene: TRBV5-6; CDR3 DNA: TGTGCCAGCAGCACTGACAGAATAGGCACTGAAGCTTTCTTT; CDR3 protein: CASSTDRIGTEAFF
D gene: NA; clone size: many; J gene: TRBJ2-5; V gene: TRBV18; CDR3 DNA: TGTGCCAGCTCACCACCGAGCGGGTCGGAAGAGACCCAGTACTTC; CDR3 protein: CASSPPSGSEETQYF
D gene: TRBD2; clone size: NA; J gene: TRBJ2-7; V gene: TRBV7-2; CDR3 DNA: TGTGCCAGCAGCTTAGCGTCACTAGCGGGAGGGCACGAGCAGTACTTC; CDR3 protein: CASSLASLAGGHEQYF
D gene: NA; clone size: few; J gene: TRBJ2-7; V gene: TRBV7-2; CDR3 DNA: TGTGCCAGCAATCCGCAGTTTGGGGCGGGCGAGCAGTACTTC; CDR3 protein: CASNPQFGAGEQYF
D gene: TRBD2; clone size: few; J gene: TRBJ2-1; V gene: TRBV7-9; CDR3 DNA: TGTGCCAGCAGCTTTCTGACGGGGGGGCCGAGTGAGCAGTTCTTC; CDR3 protein: CASSFLTGGPSEQFF
D gene: NA; clone size: few; J gene: TRBJ2-5; V gene: TRBV7-2; CDR3 DNA: TGTGCCAGCAGCCCCTGGATCTATCCCCAAGAGACCCAGTACTTC; CDR3 protein: CASSPWIYPQETQYF